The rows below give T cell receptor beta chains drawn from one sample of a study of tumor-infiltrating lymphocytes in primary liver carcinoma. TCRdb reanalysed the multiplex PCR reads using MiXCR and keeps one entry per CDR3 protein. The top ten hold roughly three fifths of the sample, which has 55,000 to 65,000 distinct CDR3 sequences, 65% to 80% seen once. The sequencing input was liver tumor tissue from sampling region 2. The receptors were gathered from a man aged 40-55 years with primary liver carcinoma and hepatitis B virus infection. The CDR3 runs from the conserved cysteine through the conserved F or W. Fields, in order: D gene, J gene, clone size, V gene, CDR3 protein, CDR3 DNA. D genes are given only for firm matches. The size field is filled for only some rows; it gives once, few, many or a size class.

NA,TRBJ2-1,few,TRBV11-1,CASSFRGNYNEQFF,TGTGCCAGCAGCTTTCGCGGGAACTACAATGAGCAGTTCTTC
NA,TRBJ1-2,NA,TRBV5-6,CTSSVHGRGIYGYTF,TGTACCAGCAGCGTGCACGGGAGGGGGATCTATGGCTACACCTTC
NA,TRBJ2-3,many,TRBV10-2,CASSEAGISTDTQYF,TGCGCCAGCAGTGAGGCGGGGATTAGCACAGATACGCAGTATTTT
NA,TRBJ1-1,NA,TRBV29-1,CSAGAGWGMNTEAFF,TGCAGCGCCGGTGCAGGGTGGGGGATGAACACTGAAGCTTTCTTT
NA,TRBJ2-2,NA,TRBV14,CASCQGSANSGELFF,TGTGCCAGCTGCCAAGGGAGCGCGAACTCCGGGGAGCTGTTTTTT
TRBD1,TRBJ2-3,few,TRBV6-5,CASSPGTGKGPQYF,TGTGCCAGCAGTCCCGGGACAGGGAAGGGCCCCCAGTATTTT
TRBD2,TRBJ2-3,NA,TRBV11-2,CASSLEAGGPWNTQYF,TGTGCCAGCAGCTTAGAGGCGGGAGGGCCATGGAATACGCAGTATTTT
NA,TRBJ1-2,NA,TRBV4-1,CDSSQGDVNYGYTF,TGCGACAGTAGCCAAGGGGACGTGAACTATGGCTACACCTTC
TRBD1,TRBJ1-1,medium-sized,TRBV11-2,CASSRRHLGDSGNTEAFF,TGTGCCAGCAGCCGCAGACATCTAGGGGACAGCGGTAACACTGAAGCTTTCTTT
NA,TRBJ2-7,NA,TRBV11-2,CASSDRSYEQYF,TGTGCCAGCAGCGACAGGTCCTACGAGCAGTACTTC
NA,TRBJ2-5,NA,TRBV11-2,CASSLGSGISGEGKETQYF,TGTGCCAGCAGCTTAGGGTCCGGGATCTCTGGCGAGGGGAAAGAGACCCAGTACTTC
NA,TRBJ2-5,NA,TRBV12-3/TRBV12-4,CARSREETQYF,TGTGCCCGCAGTAGGGAAGAGACCCAGTACTTC
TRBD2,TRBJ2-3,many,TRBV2,CASSETLAGGGTDTQYF,TGTGCCAGCAGTGAAACCTTAGCGGGAGGGGGCACAGATACGCAGTATTTT
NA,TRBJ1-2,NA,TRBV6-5,CASRSFGGDYGYTF,TGTGCCAGCAGATCGTTCGGGGGGGACTATGGCTACACCTTC
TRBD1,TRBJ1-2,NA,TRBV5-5,CASSLTGTYRYIF,TGTGCCAGCAGTCTGACAGGGACCTATCGCTACATCTTC
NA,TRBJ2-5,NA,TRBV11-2,CANSLARMALGKKETQYF,TGTGCCAACAGCTTAGCGAGGATGGCCCTGGGAAAAAAAGAGACCCAGTACTTC
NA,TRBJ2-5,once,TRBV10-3,CAISPDRAQVTRYF,TGTGCCATCAGCCCCGATAGGGCCCAAGTGACCCGGTACTTC
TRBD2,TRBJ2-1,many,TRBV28,CASSWGTSGEQFF,TGTGCCAGCAGTTGGGGCACTAGCGGTGAGCAGTTCTTC
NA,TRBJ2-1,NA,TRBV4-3,CASSQFPPPADDGQFF,TGCGCCAGCAGCCAATTCCCCCCACCGGCGGACGATGGGCAGTTCTTC
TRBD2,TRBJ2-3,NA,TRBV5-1,CAGSGTAGVSDTQYF,TGCGCCGGCAGTGGCACAGCGGGAGTCTCAGATACGCAGTATTTT
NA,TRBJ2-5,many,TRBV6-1,CASSEGGSRETQYF,TGTGCCAGCAGTGAAGGAGGTAGCCGAGAGACCCAGTACTTC
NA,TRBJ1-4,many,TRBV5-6,CASSLTGTWSEKLFF,TGTGCCAGCAGCTTGACCGGGACTTGGAGTGAAAAACTGTTTTTT
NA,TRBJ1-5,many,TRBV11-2,CASSLKGGLTNQPQHF,TGTGCCAGCAGCCTAAAAGGGGGACTGACGAATCAGCCCCAGCATTTT
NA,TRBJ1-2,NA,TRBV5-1,CASNLGQNNYGYTF,TGCGCCAGCAACTTGGGTCAGAATAACTATGGCTACACCTTC
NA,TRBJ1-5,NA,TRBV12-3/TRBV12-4,CASSFGHGSNQPHHF,NA
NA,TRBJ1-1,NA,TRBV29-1,CSVLGYIEVLF,TGCAGCGTTCTCGGATACATTGAAGTTCTCTTT
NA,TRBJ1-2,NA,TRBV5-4,CASSLGGGSYDCTF,TGTGCCAGCAGCTTGGGAGGGGGTTCCTATGACTGCACCTTC
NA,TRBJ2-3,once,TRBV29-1,CSVKKWARIQDTQYF,TGCAGTGTCAAAAAATGGGCTAGGATCCAGGATACGCAGTATTTT
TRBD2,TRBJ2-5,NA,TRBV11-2,CVSSQSPGGGEETRYF,TGTGTCAGCAGCCAAAGTCCTGGCGGGGGGGAAGAGACCCGGTACTTC
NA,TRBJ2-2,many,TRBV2,CASAGIAGELFF,TGTGCCAGCGCCGGAATAGCCGGGGAGCTGTTTTTT
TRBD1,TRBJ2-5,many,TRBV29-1,CSGQGAKVETQYF,TGCAGCGGACAGGGGGCGAAAGTAGAGACCCAGTACTTC
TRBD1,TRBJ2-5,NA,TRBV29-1,CNVEADRGRAETQYF,TGCAACGTTGAAGCGGACAGGGGGCGAGCAGAGACCCAATACTTC
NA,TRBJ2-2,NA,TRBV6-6,CASSKRGRAGTGKLFF,TGTGCCAGCAGTAAAAGGGGGAGGGCCGGGACCGGAAAGCTGTTTTTT
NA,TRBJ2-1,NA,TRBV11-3,CASSTGVREINEEFF,TGTGCCAGCAGCACCGGGGTTAGAGAGATTAATGAGGAGTTCTTC